This entry lists 20 T cell receptor beta chains sequenced from one sample in a study of blood T cell repertoires in COVID-19. The repertoire was sequenced with immunoSEQ multiplex PCR; TCRdb's copy has only in-frame clones and lacks some. The sample includes approximately 79,000 clones, 84% of them seen just once. Sequences were obtained from peripheral blood. The receptor source for this set is a woman in her forties or fifties with acute or convalescent COVID-19.

V gene TRBV30 combines with J gene TRBJ2-1; TRBD1 agrees at 9 bases. Germline V gene lookup returns CDR1 GTSNPN and CDR2 SVGIG (reference sequence). Losses at the gene ends were 8 bases for V and 6 bases for J; bases not matched to a gene: 11. The CDR3 consists of 14 residues. The DNA of the CDR3 is TGTGCCGGGACCGGGACAGGGCTTTTCAATGAGCAGTTCTTC. Translating it yields CAGTGTGLFNEQFF.

The rearrangement links TRBV4-2 to TRBJ2-5, with D maybe TRBD1 (6 bases). The length of the CDR3 is 14 residues. CDR1 is LGHNA, CDR2 YNFKEQ, per germline. V lost 1 base and J lost 2, with 8 bases in between. In nucleotides, the CDR3 is TGTGCCAGCAGCCAAGCCGGACAGCAAGAGACCCAGTACTTC. Encoded protein: CASSQAGQQETQYF.

The chain links TRBV21-1 to TRBJ2-1; TRBD2, the D gene given by the table, was not confirmed from the DNA. TRBV21-1 is termed a pseudogene. The CDR3 is 9 amino acids. For the CDR3, the DNA is TGTGCCAGCAGCGTCGGGCAGTTCTTC. Translation gives CASSVGQFF.

The chain links TRBV6-5 to TRBJ1-2; a possible D gene is TRBD1 (5 bases). V shed 2 bases and J shed 8 bases, with 18 bases lying between them. Germline assignment: CDR1 MNHEY and CDR2 SVGAGI. The CDR3 covers 15 residues. The CDR3, as DNA: TGTGCCAGCAGTTACACCCCGGAGGGGTCGCGGGGCTACACCTTC. Its protein product is CASSYTPEGSRGYTF.

This rearrangement joins TRBV30 to TRBJ2-7, with D perhaps TRBD1 (5 bases). Germline V gene lookup returns CDR1 GTSNPN and CDR2 SVGIG (reference sequence). The CDR3 covers 12 residues. The germline V and J ends were trimmed by 1 base and 3 bases, with 7 bases remaining between them. The DNA of the CDR3 is TGTGCCTGGAGTGCCGACAGCTACGAGCAGTACTTC. It translates to CAWSADSYEQYF.

This chain links TRBV5-1 with TRBJ2-7, with 9 nucleotides matching TRBD2. The V segment lost 5 bases and the J segment 5 bases; nucleotides outside the gene matches: 8. Germline CDR1 and CDR2: SGHRS and YFSETQ. This CDR3 is built from 14 residues. CDR3 bases: TGCGCCAGCAGGTCCGGGGCGGGAGGGGACGAGCAGTACTTC. Protein: CASRSGAGGDEQYF.

This clone was counted a single time. V usage is TRBV5-1 and J usage is TRBJ1-2, with D tentatively TRBD1 (6 bases). The CDR3 runs to 15 residues. CDR1 and CDR2 (germline): SGHRS, YFSETQ. Trimming stripped 4 bases from V and 2 bases from J, with 15 bases between. The CDR3 DNA reads as TGCGCCAGCAGCCGAGAAACAGGGCGAAACTATGGCTACACCTTC. This sequence encodes CASSRETGRNYGYTF. Combining the CDR3 with reference TRBV5-1 and TRBJ1-2 gives the whole variable domain KAGVTQTPRYLIKTRGQQVTLSCSPISGHRSVSWYQQTPGQGLQFLFEYFSETQRNKGNFPGRFSGRQFSNSRSEMNVSTLELGDSALYLCASSRETGRNYGYTFGSGTRLTVV.

The chain carries TRBV12-3 or TRBV12-4 and TRBJ2-5; the D gene is possibly TRBD2 (7 bases). This CDR3 comprises 13 residues. V shed 7 bases and J shed 5 bases, with 14 bases lying between them. CDR3 nucleotide sequence: TGTGCCAGCACAAGGGGGGGGTGGGAGACCCAGTACTTC. Protein product: CASTRGGWETQYF.

The chain carries TRBV27 and TRBJ2-7; tentative D call: TRBD2 (6 bases). The CDR3 is 15 amino acids. Trimming took 8 bases from V and 7 from J, leaving 24 bases between them. Germline V gives CDR1 MNHEY, CDR2 SMNVEV (reference sequence). The CDR3 loop reads CASGRGVGGTQEQYF. The DNA for the CDR3 is TGTGCCAGCGGTCGCGGGGTCGGCGGGACCCAGGAGCAGTACTTC.

V is TRBV5-4 and J is TRBJ2-1; possible D gene TRBD2, 6 bases. From germline, CDR1 is SGHNT and CDR2 YYREEE (reference sequence). The CDR3 is made up of 16 amino acids. Trimming pared 4 bases from V and 4 bases from J, leaving 18 bases between. This CDR3 is CASSPMTGGPYNEQFF. In nucleotides, the CDR3 is TGTGCCAGCAGCCCCATGACCGGGGGACCATACAATGAGCAGTTCTTC. Filled out from reference TRBV5-4 and TRBJ2-1, the complete variable domain reads ETGVTQSPTHLIKTRGQQVTLRCSSQSGHNTVSWYQQALGQGPQFIFQYYREEENGRGNFPPRFSGLQFPNYSSELNVNALELDDSALYLCASSPMTGGPYNEQFFGPGTRLTVL.

In nucleotides, the CDR3 is TGTGCCAGTAGTCCCGACAGGTGGAGCACAGATACGCAGTATTTT. It is translated as CASSPDRWSTDTQYF. V gene TRBV19 combines with J gene TRBJ2-3; maybe TRBD1 (6 bases). V gave up 5 bases and J gave up 0 bases, with 12 bases separating them. This CDR3 contains 15 residues. Per germline, CDR1 LNHDA and CDR2 SQIVND (reference sequence).

The chain has TRBV5-6 and TRBJ1-2; D call uncertain. V was pared by 5 bases and J by 8 bases, with 22 bases between. Germline CDR1 and CDR2: SGHDT and YYEEEE. The CDR3 runs 15 residues. The CDR3 DNA is TGTGCCAGCAGGGTGAGCACGAAATATGGCGGAGGCTACACCTTC. It translates to CASRVSTKYGGGYTF.

The chain is built from TRBV21-1 and TRBJ1-5; the table's D call, TRBD1, was not checked against the DNA. TRBV21-1 is an annotated pseudogene. The CDR3 is 17 amino acids. CDR3 sequence (DNA): TGTGCCAGCAGCGAGACCATCCGGGACAGGGACGATCAGCCCCAGCATTTT. Its protein product is CASSETIRDRDDQPQHF.

This clone came up once. The chain uses TRBV5-4 and TRBJ2-5, with TRBD2 identical over 7 bases. The CDR3 spans 16 residues. CDR1 is SGHNT and CDR2 is YYREEE in the germline V gene (reference sequence). Trimming cost V 4 bases and J 5 bases; bases outside gene matches: 14. CDR3 in amino acids: CASSRLGGGPRETQYF. The CDR3 bases are TGTGCCAGCAGCCGCCTGGGGGGAGGGCCTAGGGAGACCCAGTACTTC.

The rearrangement links TRBV5-1 to TRBJ2-1; 12 bases map to TRBD2. J was trimmed by 7 bases and V by 4 bases; bases with no gene match: 3. CDR3 length: 14 amino acids. Germline-derived CDR1 and CDR2 are SGHRS and YFSETQ. Written as DNA, the CDR3 is TGCGCCAGCAGCGGGACTAGCGGGCGGAATGAGCAGTTCTTC. Its translation: CASSGTSGRNEQFF.

The chain carries TRBV4-1 and TRBJ2-1; D may be TRBD2 (5 bases). The germline V gene encodes CDR1 MGHRA and CDR2 YSYEKL. This CDR3 has 17 amino acids. The ends were cut back, 4 bases at V and 0 bases at J, with 16 bases in the middle. The CDR3 loop is CASSRILTIGSYNEQFF. The CDR3, as DNA: TGCGCCAGCAGCCGAATATTGACTATTGGCTCCTACAATGAGCAGTTCTTC.

The chain carries TRBV6-5 and TRBJ2-1; TRBD1 is a possible D gene (6 bases). Trimming took 6 bases from V and 2 from J, leaving 11 bases between them. Germline CDR1 and CDR2: MNHEY and SVGAGI. The CDR3 has 14 amino acids. The CDR3 region is CASSLRDTYNEQFF. The CDR3 region has the DNA TGTGCCAGCAGCCTTAGGGACACCTACAATGAGCAGTTCTTC.

The rearrangement uses TRBV7-2 and TRBJ2-2, with 9 nucleotides matching TRBD1. CDR3 size: 14 residues. Trimming took 7 bases from V and 6 from J; bases not matched to a gene: 6. The V gene's germline CDR1 is SGHTA and CDR2 FQGNSA. CDR3 amino acids: CASTLTGGAGELFF. The CDR3 DNA reads as TGTGCCAGCACCCTAACAGGGGGCGCCGGGGAGCTGTTTTTT.

CDR3 residues: CASSLGTPKSTDTQYF. The CDR3 DNA follows: TGTGCCAGCAGCTTAGGGACTCCCAAGTCCACAGATACGCAGTATTTT. The genes are TRBV7-2 and TRBJ2-3; the D gene is possibly TRBD2 (5 bases). The germline V gene encodes CDR1 SGHTA and CDR2 FQGNSA. Trimming removed 1 base at V and 2 bases at J, with 13 bases between. The CDR3 is 16 residues long. The full variable domain, with the rest looked up from reference TRBV7-2 and TRBJ2-3, is GAGVSQSPSNKVTEKGKDVELRCDPISGHTALYWYRQSLGQGLEFLIYFQGNSAPDKSGLPSDRFSAERTGGSVSTLTIQRTQQEDSAVYLCASSLGTPKSTDTQYFGPGTRLTVL.

The genes are TRBV18 and TRBJ2-7; D possibly corresponds to TRBD1 (5 bases). In germline, CDR1 is KGHSH, CDR2 LQKENI. V shed 5 bases and J shed 0 bases, with 14 bases lying between them. The CDR3 covers 15 residues. CDR3 loop: CASSTGYQSSYEQYF. The CDR3 DNA reads as TGTGCCAGCTCAACAGGATACCAGAGCTCCTACGAGCAGTACTTC.